A selection of T cell receptor beta chains follows, all from one sample in a study of T cell responses to AZD1222 COVID-19 vaccine. TCRdb keeps only in-frame clones here, not all; method: immunoSEQ multiplex PCR. The sample yields 70,000 to 95,000 clones, around 89% seen once. The input for sequencing was peripheral blood, taken on day 0 of MenACWY control vaccination. These receptors all stem from an adult in good health. The CDR3 runs from the conserved cysteine through the conserved F or W. A D gene is named only where the DNA matches it firmly. The size of a clone is reported for some rows only, either as once, few or many, or as a class for expanded clones.

clone size: .; J gene: TRBJ2-7; D gene: TRBD2; V gene: TRBV7-8; CDR3 protein: CASSLGGGRADEQYF; CDR3 DNA: TGTGCCAGCAGCTTAGGGGGCGGGAGGGCCGACGAGCAGTACTTC
clone size: .; J gene: TRBJ1-2; D gene: .; V gene: TRBV29-1; CDR3 protein: CSVGEREGTYGYTF; CDR3 DNA: TGCAGCGTTGGGGAGAGAGAGGGTACCTATGGCTACACCTTC
clone size: .; J gene: TRBJ1-1; D gene: .; V gene: TRBV27; CDR3 protein: CASSPVSSTEAFF; CDR3 DNA: TGTGCCAGCAGTCCGGTCTCGAGCACTGAAGCTTTCTTT
clone size: .; J gene: TRBJ1-5; D gene: TRBD1; V gene: TRBV10-2; CDR3 protein: CASRPGQTNQPQHF; CDR3 DNA: TGCGCCAGCAGGCCGGGACAGACAAATCAGCCCCAGCATTTT
clone size: .; J gene: TRBJ2-7; D gene: .; V gene: TRBV28; CDR3 protein: CAITGSSSYEQYF; CDR3 DNA: TGTGCCATCACAGGGAGTTCCTCCTACGAGCAGTACTTC
clone size: .; J gene: TRBJ1-5; D gene: .; V gene: TRBV10-2; CDR3 protein: CASVEQGLGQPQHF; CDR3 DNA: TGCGCCAGCGTTGAGCAGGGATTGGGTCAGCCCCAGCATTTT
clone size: .; J gene: TRBJ1-2; D gene: .; V gene: TRBV27; CDR3 protein: CASSTLARANYGYTF; CDR3 DNA: TGTGCCAGCAGTACGCTGGCCAGGGCTAACTATGGCTACACCTTC
clone size: .; J gene: TRBJ1-2; D gene: TRBD1; V gene: TRBV18; CDR3 protein: CASSPFPTGEGYTF; CDR3 DNA: TGTGCCAGCTCACCCTTCCCGACAGGGGAAGGCTACACCTTC
clone size: .; J gene: TRBJ1-3; D gene: .; V gene: TRBV5-4; CDR3 protein: CASSLKGPSGNTIYF; CDR3 DNA: TGTGCCAGCAGCTTGAAAGGGCCCTCTGGAAACACCATATATTTT
clone size: .; J gene: TRBJ2-7; D gene: .; V gene: TRBV10-3; CDR3 protein: CAISDEGWGEQYF; CDR3 DNA: TGTGCCATCAGTGATGAGGGGTGGGGCGAGCAGTACTTC
clone size: .; J gene: TRBJ2-1; D gene: .; V gene: TRBV9; CDR3 protein: CASSPRVTEPYNEQFF; CDR3 DNA: TGTGCCAGCAGCCCCCGAGTGACGGAGCCCTACAATGAGCAGTTCTTC
clone size: .; J gene: TRBJ1-1; D gene: .; V gene: TRBV4-2; CDR3 protein: CASSQEPAKKNTEAFF; CDR3 DNA: TGTGCCAGCAGCCAAGAGCCGGCCAAAAAGAACACTGAAGCTTTCTTT
clone size: .; J gene: TRBJ2-1; D gene: TRBD2; V gene: TRBV7-8; CDR3 protein: CASSLFTSGRAVEQFF; CDR3 DNA: TGTGCCAGCAGCTTATTCACTAGCGGGAGGGCCGTTGAGCAGTTCTTC
clone size: once; J gene: TRBJ1-5; D gene: TRBD1; V gene: TRBV24-1; CDR3 protein: CATSDSTGGREPQHF; CDR3 DNA: TGTGCCACCAGTGATTCAACAGGGGGCCGCGAGCCCCAGCATTTT
clone size: .; J gene: TRBJ1-1; D gene: TRBD1; V gene: TRBV27; CDR3 protein: CASSPLRGQDTEAFF; CDR3 DNA: TGTGCCAGCAGTCCACTCAGGGGGCAGGATACTGAAGCTTTCTTT
clone size: .; J gene: TRBJ2-1; D gene: .; V gene: TRBV28; CDR3 protein: CASSFGEYSYNEQFF; CDR3 DNA: TGTGCCAGCAGTTTTGGGGAGTACTCCTACAATGAGCAGTTCTTC
clone size: few; J gene: TRBJ2-7; D gene: .; V gene: TRBV3-1/TRBV3-2; CDR3 protein: CASSRPDSYEQYF; CDR3 DNA: TGTGCCAGCAGCCGTCCCGACTCTTACGAGCAGTACTTC
clone size: once; J gene: TRBJ2-1; D gene: .; V gene: TRBV5-1; CDR3 protein: CASSLSFSKQGNEQFF; CDR3 DNA: TGCGCCAGCAGCTTGTCCTTCTCCAAACAAGGCAATGAGCAGTTCTTC
clone size: .; J gene: TRBJ2-7; D gene: TRBD1; V gene: TRBV27; CDR3 protein: CASSLIPGTGVYEQYF; CDR3 DNA: TGTGCCAGCAGTTTAATCCCCGGGACAGGGGTCTACGAGCAGTACTTC
clone size: .; J gene: TRBJ2-7; D gene: .; V gene: TRBV5-4; CDR3 protein: CASSLGDSAYEQYF; CDR3 DNA: TGTGCCAGCAGCTTGGGGGACTCAGCCTACGAGCAGTACTTC
clone size: .; J gene: TRBJ2-5; D gene: .; V gene: TRBV27; CDR3 protein: CASSLRGEETQYF; CDR3 DNA: TGTGCCAGCAGTTTGAGGGGGGAAGAGACCCAGTACTTC
clone size: .; J gene: TRBJ1-1; D gene: .; V gene: TRBV5-4; CDR3 protein: CASSYSGFEAFF; CDR3 DNA: TGTGCCAGCAGCTACTCAGGGTTTGAAGCTTTCTTT
clone size: .; J gene: TRBJ1-2; D gene: .; V gene: TRBV2; CDR3 protein: CASRGDGYTF; CDR3 DNA: TGTGCCAGCAGGGGGGATGGCTACACCTTC
clone size: once; J gene: TRBJ2-5; D gene: TRBD2; V gene: TRBV6-5; CDR3 protein: CASSYSATSGKETQYF; CDR3 DNA: TGTGCCAGCAGTTACTCCGCCACTAGCGGGAAAGAGACCCAGTACTTC
clone size: .; J gene: TRBJ1-5; D gene: TRBD1; V gene: TRBV3-1/TRBV3-2; CDR3 protein: CASSQRQGDQPQHF; CDR3 DNA: TGTGCCAGCAGCCAAAGACAGGGAGATCAGCCCCAGCATTTT
clone size: .; J gene: TRBJ2-1; D gene: .; V gene: TRBV4-1; CDR3 protein: CASSQPRAPNNEQFF; CDR3 DNA: TGCGCCAGCAGCCAACCCCGGGCCCCAAACAATGAGCAGTTCTTC
clone size: .; J gene: TRBJ2-3; D gene: TRBD2; V gene: TRBV30; CDR3 protein: CAWSRGSGTADTQYF; CDR3 DNA: TGTGCCTGGAGTAGGGGTAGCGGGACGGCAGATACGCAGTATTTT
clone size: .; J gene: TRBJ1-2; D gene: TRBD1; V gene: TRBV7-9; CDR3 protein: CASSPTDRERYTF; CDR3 DNA: TGTGCCAGCAGCCCTACGGACAGGGAACGCTACACCTTC
clone size: .; J gene: TRBJ1-3; D gene: .; V gene: TRBV11-3; CDR3 protein: CASSLGEGSGNTIYF; CDR3 DNA: TGTGCCAGCAGCTTGGGCGAGGGATCTGGAAACACCATATATTTT
clone size: once; J gene: TRBJ2-2; D gene: TRBD2; V gene: TRBV7-2; CDR3 protein: CASKKREGGNTGELFF; CDR3 DNA: TGTGCCAGCAAAAAACGGGAGGGTGGTAACACCGGGGAGCTGTTTTTT